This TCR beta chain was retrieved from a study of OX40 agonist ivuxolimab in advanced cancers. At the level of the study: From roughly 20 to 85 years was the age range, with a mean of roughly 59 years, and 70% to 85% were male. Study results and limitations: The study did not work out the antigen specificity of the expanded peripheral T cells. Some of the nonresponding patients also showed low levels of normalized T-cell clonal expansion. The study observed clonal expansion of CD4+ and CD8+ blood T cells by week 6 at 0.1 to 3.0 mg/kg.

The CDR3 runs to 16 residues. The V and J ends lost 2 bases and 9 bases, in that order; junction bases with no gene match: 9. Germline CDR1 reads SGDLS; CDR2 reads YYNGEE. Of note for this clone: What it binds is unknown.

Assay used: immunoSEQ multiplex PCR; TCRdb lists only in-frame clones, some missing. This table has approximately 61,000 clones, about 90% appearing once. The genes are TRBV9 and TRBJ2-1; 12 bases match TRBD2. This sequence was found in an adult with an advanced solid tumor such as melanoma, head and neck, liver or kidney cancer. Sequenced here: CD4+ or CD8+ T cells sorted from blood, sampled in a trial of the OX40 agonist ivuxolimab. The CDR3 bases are TGTGCCAGCAGCGTGGCTAGCGGGAGGGGTGGCGGTGAGCAGTTCTTC. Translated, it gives CASSVASGRGGGEQFF.